A single sample is the source of the 14 T cell receptor beta chains below, sequenced in a study of blood T cell repertoires in COVID-19. Assay used: immunoSEQ multiplex PCR; TCRdb lists only in-frame clones, some missing. The sample carries fewer than 350,000 clones, around 88% recorded once. The sequencing input was PBMCs or T cells enriched from blood (not recorded which). Every receptor here comes from a woman aged 35 to 49 who had recovered from COVID-19.

Only a few counts were recorded for this clone. In the same sample, other DNA sequences code for this CDR3. V usage is TRBV20-1 and J usage is TRBJ2-5; D is possibly TRBD1 (5 bases). The germline CDR1 and CDR2 sequences are DFQATT and SNEGSKA (reference sequence). The CDR3 has 11 residues. V was cut by 3 bases and J by 5 bases, with 7 bases left in between. CDR3 region: CSARQGETQYF. The CDR3 DNA follows: TGCAGTGCTAGGCAGGGTGAGACCCAGTACTTC.

The genes are TRBV28 and TRBJ1-3; D remains unclear. Germline V lookup: CDR1 MDHEN, CDR2 SYDVKM. The CDR3 totals 14 residues. The V end was cut by 2 bases, the J end by 0 bases, with 5 bases between. CDR3 coding DNA: TGTGCCAGCAGTTTACCGGGCTCTGGAAACACCATATATTTT. This sequence encodes CASSLPGSGNTIYF.

The rearrangement links TRBV7-2 to TRBJ2-7; D perhaps matches TRBD1 (5 bases). The CDR3 contains 16 residues. Trimming removed 1 base at V and 2 bases at J, with 15 bases between. CDR1 SGHTA and CDR2 FQGNSA come from the germline V gene. CDR3 amino acids: CASSLVGSGSTYEQYF. Here the CDR3 DNA reads TGTGCCAGCAGCTTAGTGGGGTCAGGGTCTACCTACGAGCAGTACTTC.

The chain joins TRBV4-1 to TRBJ2-3; 7 positions match TRBD2. Losses at the gene ends were 4 bases for V and 0 bases for J; bases not matched to a gene: 4. Germline V gene lookup returns CDR1 MGHRA and CDR2 YSYEKL. The CDR3 totals 15 residues. In DNA form, the CDR3 reads TGCGCCAGCAGCCGCCGTAGCGGGAGCACAGATACGCAGTATTTT. Translated, it gives CASSRRSGSTDTQYF.

This chain links TRBV7-3 with TRBJ2-1, with 8 nucleotides matching TRBD2. Germline assignment: CDR1 SGHTA and CDR2 FQGTGA. The CDR3 has 16 residues. Trimming took 3 bases from V and 4 from J; bases not matched to a gene: 8. The CDR3 spells CASSLGTSGHYNEQFF. The CDR3 bases are TGTGCCAGCAGCTTGGGAACTAGCGGCCATTACAATGAGCAGTTCTTC.

The chain is built from TRBV18 and TRBJ2-2, with TRBD2 as a possible D gene (6 bases). The germline CDR1 and CDR2 sequences are KGHSH and LQKENI. V lost 5 bases and J lost 1, with 11 bases in between. The CDR3 is 15 residues long. The CDR3 bases are TGTGCCAGCTCAGCCGGACTACTGAACACCGGGGAGCTGTTTTTT. Translation gives CASSAGLLNTGELFF.

The gene calls are TRBV30 and TRBJ2-3; perhaps TRBD2 as D (5 bases). Germline V gene lookup returns CDR1 GTSNPN and CDR2 SVGIG (reference sequence). This CDR3 is built from 13 residues. The V gene lost 4 bases and the J gene lost 3 bases, with 11 bases spanning the gap. The CDR3 nucleotides read TGTGCCTGGACCGCTGCGGGTACAGATACGCAGTATTTT. Its protein product is CAWTAAGTDTQYF.

The genes are TRBV6-5 and TRBJ2-3, with a weak D call TRBD1 (6 bases). The germline gives CDR1 MNHEY, CDR2 SVGAGI. This CDR3 has 14 residues. V gave up 10 bases and J gave up 4 bases, with 18 bases separating them. For the CDR3, the DNA is TGTGCCACCAACCGGGACACCTTGGCAGATACGCAGTATTTT. As protein: CATNRDTLADTQYF.

The rearrangement links TRBV19 to TRBJ2-1, with 10 nucleotides matching TRBD2. Trimming cost V 5 bases and J 7 bases; bases outside gene matches: 8. CDR3 length equals 15 residues. Germline loops: CDR1 LNHDA, CDR2 SQIVND (reference sequence). The CDR3 nucleotides are TGTGCCAGTAGTTTCATAGCGGGAGGAGGAAATGAGCAGTTCTTC. The encoded protein is CASSFIAGGGNEQFF.

There are a few counts of this clone. This chain links TRBV19 with TRBJ1-5, with 7 bases identical to TRBD1. Trimming took 5 bases from V and 4 from J; bases not matched to a gene: 5. The CDR3 runs 14 residues. Germline assignment: CDR1 LNHDA and CDR2 SQIVND (reference sequence). The CDR3 is CASSPQGGNQPQHF. DNA of the CDR3: TGTGCCAGTAGTCCCCAGGGGGGTAATCAGCCCCAGCATTTT.

CDR3 coding DNA: TGCGCCAGCAGCCCTGCGACAAACAATAATGAAAAACTGTTTTTT. As protein: CASSPATNNNEKLFF. The chain is built from TRBV4-1 and TRBJ1-4; no reliable D call. V lost 4 bases and J lost 4, with 13 bases in between. This CDR3 has 15 residues. The V gene's germline CDR1 is MGHRA and CDR2 YSYEKL.

The rearrangement links TRBV2 to TRBJ1-1; D remains unclear. V dropped 0 bases and J dropped 1 base, with 6 bases sitting between them. Germline CDR1 is SNHLY and CDR2 is FYNNEI. The CDR3 spans 14 residues. The CDR3 is CASSEAAGNTEAFF. The CDR3 DNA sequence: TGTGCCAGCAGTGAAGCGGCGGGGAACACTGAAGCTTTCTTT.

V is TRBV28 and J is TRBJ2-7; D gene uncertain. This CDR3 has 13 amino acids. Trimming left V 2 bases short and J 4 bases short, with 9 bases between. Looked up from germline, CDR1 is MDHEN and CDR2 is SYDVKM. The CDR3 loop is CASSLSDRYEQYF. The CDR3 DNA reads TGTGCCAGCAGTTTAAGCGATAGGTACGAGCAGTACTTC.

This clone was counted a few times. The chain is built from TRBV19 and TRBJ1-2, with D unclear. CDR3 length equals 14 residues. Trimming took 6 bases from V and 6 from J, leaving 17 bases between them. Germline CDR1 LNHDA, CDR2 SQIVND (reference sequence). The CDR3 is CASRTASAMDGYTF. In DNA, the CDR3 is TGTGCCAGTAGAACAGCCTCCGCGATGGATGGCTACACCTTC.